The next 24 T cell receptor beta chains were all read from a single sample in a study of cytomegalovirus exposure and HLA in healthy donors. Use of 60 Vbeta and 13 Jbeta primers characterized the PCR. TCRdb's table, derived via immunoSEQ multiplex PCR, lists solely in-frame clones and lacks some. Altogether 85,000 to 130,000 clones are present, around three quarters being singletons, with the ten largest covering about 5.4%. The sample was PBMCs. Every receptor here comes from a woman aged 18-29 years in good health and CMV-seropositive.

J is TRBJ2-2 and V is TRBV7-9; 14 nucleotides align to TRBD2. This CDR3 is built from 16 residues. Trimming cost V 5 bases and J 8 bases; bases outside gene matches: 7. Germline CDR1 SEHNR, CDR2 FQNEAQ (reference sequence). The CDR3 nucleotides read TGTGCCAGCAGCCGGGGGACTAGCGGGAGCGGAGGGGAGCTGTTTTTT. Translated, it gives CASSRGTSGSGGELFF.

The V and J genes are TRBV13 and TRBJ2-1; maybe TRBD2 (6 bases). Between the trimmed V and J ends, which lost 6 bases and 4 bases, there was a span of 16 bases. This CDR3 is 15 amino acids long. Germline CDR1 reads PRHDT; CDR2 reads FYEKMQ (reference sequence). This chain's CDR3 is CASSYGTPSYNEQFF. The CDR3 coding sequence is TGTGCCAGCAGTTACGGGACTCCCTCTTACAATGAGCAGTTCTTC.

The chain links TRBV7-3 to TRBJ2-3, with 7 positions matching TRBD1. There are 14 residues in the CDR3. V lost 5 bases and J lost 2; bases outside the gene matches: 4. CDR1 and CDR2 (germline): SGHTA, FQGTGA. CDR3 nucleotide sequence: TGTGCCAGCAGCCCGGGACAGCACACAGATACGCAGTATTTT. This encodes CASSPGQHTDTQYF.

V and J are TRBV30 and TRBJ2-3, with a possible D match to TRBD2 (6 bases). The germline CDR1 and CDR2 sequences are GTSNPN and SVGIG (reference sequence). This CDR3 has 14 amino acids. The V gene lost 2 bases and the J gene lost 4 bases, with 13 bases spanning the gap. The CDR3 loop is CAWSRGINSDTQYF. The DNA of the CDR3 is TGTGCCTGGAGTCGCGGGATAAACTCAGATACGCAGTATTTT.

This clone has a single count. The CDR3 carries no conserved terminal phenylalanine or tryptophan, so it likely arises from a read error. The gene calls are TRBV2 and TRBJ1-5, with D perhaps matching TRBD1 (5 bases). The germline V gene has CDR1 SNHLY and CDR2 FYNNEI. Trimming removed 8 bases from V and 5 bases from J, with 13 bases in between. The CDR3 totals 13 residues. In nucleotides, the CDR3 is TGTGCCAGCGTTGCTCGGGGGGATCAGCCCCAGCATGTT. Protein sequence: CASVARGDQPQHV.

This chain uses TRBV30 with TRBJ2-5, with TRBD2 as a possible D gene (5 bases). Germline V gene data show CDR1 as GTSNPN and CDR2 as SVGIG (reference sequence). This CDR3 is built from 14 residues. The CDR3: CGWGGAVGGKTQYF. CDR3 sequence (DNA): TGTGGGTGGGGTGGAGCGGTAGGCGGAAAGACCCAGTACTTC.

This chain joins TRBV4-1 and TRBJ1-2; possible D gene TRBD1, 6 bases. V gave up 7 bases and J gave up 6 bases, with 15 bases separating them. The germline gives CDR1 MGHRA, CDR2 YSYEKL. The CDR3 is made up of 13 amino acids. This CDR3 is CASTPHNRDGYTF. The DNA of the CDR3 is TGCGCCAGCACGCCCCATAACAGGGATGGCTACACCTTC.

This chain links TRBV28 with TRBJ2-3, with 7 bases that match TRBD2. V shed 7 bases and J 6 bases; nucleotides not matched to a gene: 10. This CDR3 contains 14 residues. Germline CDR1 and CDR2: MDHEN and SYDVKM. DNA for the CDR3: TGTGCCAGCACCCTTACTGCGGGAGTGGATACGCAGTATTTT. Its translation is CASTLTAGVDTQYF.

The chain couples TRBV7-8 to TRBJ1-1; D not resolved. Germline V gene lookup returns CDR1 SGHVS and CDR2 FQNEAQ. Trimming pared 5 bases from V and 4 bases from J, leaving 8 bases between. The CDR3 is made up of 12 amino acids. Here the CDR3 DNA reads TGTGCCAGCAGCGGAGTCGGCACTGAAGCTTTCTTT. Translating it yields CASSGVGTEAFF.

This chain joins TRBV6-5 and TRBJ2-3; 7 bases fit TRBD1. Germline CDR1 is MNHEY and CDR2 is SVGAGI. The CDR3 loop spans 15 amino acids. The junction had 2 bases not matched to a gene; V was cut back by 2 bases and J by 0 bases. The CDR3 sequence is CASSYDRASTDTQYF. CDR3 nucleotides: TGTGCCAGCAGTTACGACAGGGCAAGCACAGATACGCAGTATTTT.

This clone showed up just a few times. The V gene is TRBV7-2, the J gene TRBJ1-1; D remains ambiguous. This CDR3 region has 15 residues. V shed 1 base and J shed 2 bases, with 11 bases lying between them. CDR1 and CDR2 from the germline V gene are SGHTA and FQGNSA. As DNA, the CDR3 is TGTGCCAGCAGCTTAGACTCCGGGATTAACACTGAAGCTTTCTTT. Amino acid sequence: CASSLDSGINTEAFF.

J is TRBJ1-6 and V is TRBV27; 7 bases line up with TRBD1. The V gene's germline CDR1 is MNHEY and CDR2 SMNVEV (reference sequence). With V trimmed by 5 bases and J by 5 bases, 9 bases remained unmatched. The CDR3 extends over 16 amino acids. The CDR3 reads CASSPYTGTDNSPLHF. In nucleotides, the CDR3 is TGTGCCAGCAGTCCGTACACCGGGACAGATAATTCACCCCTCCACTTT.

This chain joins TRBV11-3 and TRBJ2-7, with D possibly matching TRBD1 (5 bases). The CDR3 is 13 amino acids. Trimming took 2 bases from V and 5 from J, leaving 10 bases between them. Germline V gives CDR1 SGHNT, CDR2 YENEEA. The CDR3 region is CASSLPGLNEQYF. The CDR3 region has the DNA TGTGCCAGCAGCTTACCAGGGCTTAACGAGCAGTACTTC.

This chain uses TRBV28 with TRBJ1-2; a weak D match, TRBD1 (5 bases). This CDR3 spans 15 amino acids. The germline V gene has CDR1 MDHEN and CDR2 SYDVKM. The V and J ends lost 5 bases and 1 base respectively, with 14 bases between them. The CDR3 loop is CASSPTGGSNYGYTF. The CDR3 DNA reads TGTGCCAGCAGTCCTACAGGCGGTAGTAACTATGGCTACACCTTC.

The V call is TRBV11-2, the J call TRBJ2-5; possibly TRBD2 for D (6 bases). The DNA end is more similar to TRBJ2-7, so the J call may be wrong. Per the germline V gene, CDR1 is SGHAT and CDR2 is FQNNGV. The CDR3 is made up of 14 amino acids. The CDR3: CASSSLTRTYEQYF. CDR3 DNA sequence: TGTGCCAGCAGCTCTCTGACTAGAACCTACGAGCAGTACTTC.

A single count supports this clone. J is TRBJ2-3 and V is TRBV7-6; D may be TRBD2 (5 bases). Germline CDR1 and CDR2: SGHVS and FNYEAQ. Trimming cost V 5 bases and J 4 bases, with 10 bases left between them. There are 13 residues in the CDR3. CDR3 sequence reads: CASSQLGSDTQYF. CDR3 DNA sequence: TGTGCCAGCAGCCAACTAGGATCAGATACGCAGTATTTT.

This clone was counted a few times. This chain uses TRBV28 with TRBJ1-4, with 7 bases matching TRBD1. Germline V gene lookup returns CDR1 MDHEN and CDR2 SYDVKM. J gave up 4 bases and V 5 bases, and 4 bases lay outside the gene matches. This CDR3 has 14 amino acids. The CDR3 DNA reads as TGTGCCAGCAGTCCGGGACAGCGTAATGAAAAACTGTTTTTT. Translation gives CASSPGQRNEKLFF.

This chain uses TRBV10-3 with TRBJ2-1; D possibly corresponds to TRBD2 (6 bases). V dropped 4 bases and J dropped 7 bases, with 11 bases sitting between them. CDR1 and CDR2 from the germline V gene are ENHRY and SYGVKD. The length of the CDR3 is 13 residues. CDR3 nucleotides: TGTGCCATCAGTGGGGACTTAACAAATGAGCAGTTCTTC. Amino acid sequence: CAISGDLTNEQFF.

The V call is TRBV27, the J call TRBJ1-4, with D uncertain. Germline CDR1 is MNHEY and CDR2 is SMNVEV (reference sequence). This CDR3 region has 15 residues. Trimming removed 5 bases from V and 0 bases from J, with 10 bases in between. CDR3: CASSPRGATNEKLFF. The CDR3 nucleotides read TGTGCCAGCAGTCCCCGAGGTGCAACTAATGAAAAACTGTTTTTT.

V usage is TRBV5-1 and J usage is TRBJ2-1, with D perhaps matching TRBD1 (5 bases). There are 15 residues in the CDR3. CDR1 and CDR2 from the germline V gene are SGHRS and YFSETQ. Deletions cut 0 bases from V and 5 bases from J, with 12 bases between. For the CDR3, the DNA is TGCGCCAGCAGCTTGGTGCGGAAGGGGCACAATGAGCAGTTCTTC. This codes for CASSLVRKGHNEQFF.

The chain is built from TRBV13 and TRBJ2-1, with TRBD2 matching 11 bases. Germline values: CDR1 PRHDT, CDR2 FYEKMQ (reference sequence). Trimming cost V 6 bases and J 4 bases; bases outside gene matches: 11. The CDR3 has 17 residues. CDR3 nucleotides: TGTGCCAGCAGTCCCCGTCCACTAGCGGGAGTGTACAATGAGCAGTTCTTC. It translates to CASSPRPLAGVYNEQFF.

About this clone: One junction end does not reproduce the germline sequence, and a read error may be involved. The DNA for the CDR3 is TGTGCCATCAAGGAGACTAGCGGGAGTACGCGCTTC. This encodes CAIKETSGSTRF. The chain combines TRBV10-3 with TRBJ2-7; 12 nucleotides line up with TRBD2. Germline CDR1 reads ENHRY; CDR2 reads SYGVKD. The CDR3 runs to 12 residues.

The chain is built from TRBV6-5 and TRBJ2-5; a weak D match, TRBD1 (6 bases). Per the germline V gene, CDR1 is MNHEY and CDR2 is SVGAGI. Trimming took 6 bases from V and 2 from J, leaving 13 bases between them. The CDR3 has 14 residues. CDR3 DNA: TGTGCCAGCAGCCCTCTGGGGACACAAGAGACCCAGTACTTC. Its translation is CASSPLGTQETQYF.

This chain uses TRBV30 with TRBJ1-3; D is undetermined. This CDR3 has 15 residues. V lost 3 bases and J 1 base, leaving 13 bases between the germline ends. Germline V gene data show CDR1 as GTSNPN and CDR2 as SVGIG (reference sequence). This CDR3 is CAWSLDGGSGNTIYF. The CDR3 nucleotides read TGTGCCTGGAGCCTGGACGGCGGGTCTGGAAACACCATATATTTT.